This is a list of T cell receptor beta chains from one sample in a study of blood T cells in healthy people across ages. TCRdb ran MiXCR on the 5' RACE reads and lists one entry per CDR3 protein. Of 1.5 million to 1.8 million distinct CDR3 sequences detected, roughly 43% appear once; the ten largest clones hold about 3.8%. Input material: blood. The origin of the receptors is a woman aged 18-29 years in good health. The CDR3 runs from the conserved cysteine through the conserved F or W. Fields, in order: D gene, V gene, CDR3 length, clone size, J gene, CDR3 DNA, CDR3 protein. A D gene is named only where the DNA matches it firmly. Size values are once, few and many counts, or a class for expanded clones, and some rows have none.

TRBD1	TRBV7-9	14	.	TRBJ1-1	TGTGCCAGCAGGAGACAGGGGGCGGACACTGAAGCTTTCTTT	CASRRQGADTEAFF
.	TRBV27	15	.	TRBJ1-6	TGTGCCTCGACGGGGGGGGCTCCCTATAATTCACCCCTCCACTTT	CASTGGAPYNSPLHF
.	TRBV12-3/TRBV12-4	13	.	TRBJ1-1	TGTGCCAGCAGTTTCTTTCGGGGACTCGAAGCTTTCTTT	CASSFFRGLEAFF
.	TRBV20-1	13	few	TRBJ1-6	TGCAGTGCTCCGCTATACGGGAATTCACCCCTCCACTTT	CSAPLYGNSPLHF
TRBD1	TRBV6-4	16	.	TRBJ2-1	TGTGCCAGCAGTGACTCCGGGACAGGGGGCATGAATGAGCAGTTCTTC	CASSDSGTGGMNEQFF
.	TRBV3-1	15	.	TRBJ2-5	TGTGCCAGCAGCCGCGTGACTACGGGAGAAGAGACCCAGTACTTC	CASSRVTTGEETQYF
TRBD1	TRBV12-5	16	.	TRBJ2-5	TGTGCTGGTGGTTTCATAGGGACAGGGAGCCAAGAGACCCAGTACTTC	CAGGFIGTGSQETQYF
.	TRBV27	14	.	TRBJ2-5	TGTGCCAGCAGTTACAGAGGGCGATTGGAGACCCAGTACTTC	CASSYRGRLETQYF
.	TRBV27	15	once	TRBJ2-7	TGTGCCAGCAGTCTCCTTAGAGAAGTCTACAATGAGCAGTACTTC	CASSLLREVYNEQYF
.	TRBV10-3	12	.	TRBJ1-5	TGTGCCATCAGTGGGCGCAATCAGCCCCAGCATTTT	CAISGRNQPQHF
TRBD2	TRBV20-1	14	once	TRBJ2-3	TGCAGTGCTAGAAGGCGGGAGGGGGCAGATACGCAGTATTTT	CSARRREGADTQYF
TRBD1	TRBV6-5	16	.	TRBJ2-5	TGTGCCAGCAGTTACCGGGACAGGGGATTTGGCGAGACCCAGTACTTC	CASSYRDRGFGETQYF
.	TRBV7-8	14	.	TRBJ1-2	TGTGCCAGCAGCTCGGGGGGGCGACTATACGGCTACACCTTC	CASSSGGRLYGYTF
TRBD1	TRBV20-1	14	.	TRBJ2-7	TGCAGTGCTAGGAGCCCCCAGGGGGTTTCCGAGCAGTACTTC	CSARSPQGVSEQYF
.	TRBV6-1	15	few	TRBJ2-6	TGTGCCAGCAGTGAAGTCGGGGCTGGGGCCAACGTCCTGACTTTC	CASSEVGAGANVLTF
.	TRBV12-3/TRBV12-4	16	few	TRBJ2-3	TGTGCCAGCAGTTTACTAGGCGGCAGTACCACAGATACGCAGTATTTT	CASSLLGGSTTDTQYF
.	TRBV4-3	15	.	TRBJ2-7	TGCGCCAGCAGCCAGGACCTTATCACAGGCTACGAGCAGTACTTC	CASSQDLITGYEQYF
TRBD2	TRBV7-9	13	.	TRBJ2-1	TGTGCCAGCAGCACGACTAGCCACAATGAGCAGTTCTTC	CASSTTSHNEQFF
.	TRBV7-2	17	.	TRBJ1-1	TGTGCCAGCAGCTTATGGCAAGGATTGGGGGTGAACACTGAAGCTTTCTTT	CASSLWQGLGVNTEAFF
.	TRBV20-1	13	.	TRBJ1-2	TGCAGTGCTAGAGGCAACCTAGGGGATGGCTACACCTTC	CSARGNLGDGYTF
.	TRBV4-1	11	few	TRBJ1-2	TGCGCCAGCAGCCAATACGGTGGCTACACCTTC	CASSQYGGYTF
.	TRBV29-1	14	.	TRBJ2-6	TGCAGCGTTTTACTCCGCTCTGGGGCCAACGTCCTGACTTTC	CSVLLRSGANVLTF
.	TRBV6-1	16	.	TRBJ1-5	TGTGCCAGCAGTGGAGGACAGTATTATAGCAATCAGCCCCAGCATTTT	CASSGGQYYSNQPQHF
.	TRBV27	13	.	TRBJ1-6	TGTGCCAGCAGCCGGACAGCGAATTCACCCCTCCACTTT	CASSRTANSPLHF
.	TRBV4-2	14	few	TRBJ2-5	TGTGCCAGCAGTCTATTAGAGTCCGAGGAGACCCAGTACTTC	CASSLLESEETQYF
.	TRBV5-1	17	.	TRBJ2-2	TGCGCCAGCAGCTTAATCCGCGTCAACCAGGACACCGGGGAGCTGTTTTTT	CASSLIRVNQDTGELFF
.	TRBV18	15	many	TRBJ2-3	TGTGCCAGCTCAGTAGGTCACTCTAGCACAGATACGCAGTATTTT	CASSVGHSSTDTQYF